The 11 T cell receptor beta chains listed next were all sequenced from one sample in a study of cytomegalovirus exposure and HLA in healthy donors. The PCR made use of 60 Vbeta and 13 Jbeta primers. Method: immunoSEQ multiplex PCR; TCRdb's copy keeps in-frame clones and lacks some. Seen here are fewer than 350,000 clones, around nine tenths observed once, and the top ten hold approximately 2%. Sequenced material: PBMCs. These receptors all stem from a woman under 30 in good health and CMV-seronegative.

This chain joins TRBV5-8 and TRBJ2-7; possible D gene TRBD1, 6 bases. This CDR3 is built from 15 residues. The germline V gene encodes CDR1 SGHTS and CDR2 YDEGEE. V was cut by 3 bases and J by 3 bases, with 16 bases left in between. The CDR3 loop is CASSWAGAGDYEQYF. The CDR3 DNA reads TGTGCCAGCAGCTGGGCCGGCGCAGGGGACTACGAGCAGTACTTC.

This rearrangement joins TRBV11-3 to TRBJ1-1; D possibly corresponds to TRBD1 (5 bases). The germline CDR1 and CDR2 sequences are SGHNT and YENEEA. V dropped 1 base and J dropped 5 bases, with 8 bases sitting between them. The CDR3 is made up of 13 amino acids. The CDR3 region has the DNA TGTGCCAGCAGCTTAGGGGGCAGGACTGAAGCTTTCTTT. Amino acids: CASSLGGRTEAFF.

V gene TRBV2 combines with J gene TRBJ1-5; TRBD1 is a possible D gene (6 bases). The CDR3 covers 14 residues. Per the germline V gene, CDR1 is SNHLY and CDR2 is FYNNEI. Trimming took 5 bases from V and 0 from J, leaving 8 bases between them. The CDR3 loop reads CASSTGFSNQPQHF. Written as DNA, the CDR3 is TGTGCCAGCAGTACAGGGTTTAGCAATCAGCCCCAGCATTTT.

In regard to this clone: One junction end disagrees with the germline gene, perhaps due to a read error. The sample holds other DNA sequences that translate to the same CDR3. The rearrangement uses TRBV2 and TRBJ2-3; the match to TRBD1 covers 11 bases. CDR1 is SNHLY and CDR2 is FYNNEI in the germline V gene. The CDR3 length is 17 residues. The DNA of the CDR3 is TGTGCCAGCACCGGACAGGGGGCGTCCAAGAACACAGATACACAGTATTTT. Protein: CASTGQGASKNTDTQYF. The complete variable domain, with remaining parts taken from reference TRBV2 and TRBJ2-3, reads EPEVTQTPSHQVTQMGQEVILRCVPISNHLYFYWYRQILGQKVEFLVSFYNNEISEKSEIFDDQFSVERPDGSNFTLKIRSTKLEDSAMYFCASTGQGASKNTDTQYFGPGTRLTVL.

This sequence joins TRBV5-1 and TRBJ1-2; a possible D gene is TRBD1 (5 bases). Germline loops: CDR1 SGHRS, CDR2 YFSETQ. The CDR3 totals 14 residues. Trimming left V 0 bases short and J 3 bases short, with 9 bases between. The CDR3 sequence: CASSLGDRDYGYTF. The CDR3 DNA sequence: TGCGCCAGCAGCTTGGGAGACAGAGACTATGGCTACACCTTC. The whole variable domain, filled in from reference TRBV5-1 and TRBJ1-2, reads KAGVTQTPRYLIKTRGQQVTLSCSPISGHRSVSWYQQTPGQGLQFLFEYFSETQRNKGNFPGRFSGRQFSNSRSEMNVSTLELGDSALYLCASSLGDRDYGYTFGSGTRLTVV.

The V gene is TRBV11-2, the J gene TRBJ1-4, with 11 bases matching TRBD1. Germline V CDR1 and CDR2: SGHAT, FQNNGV. This CDR3 spans 17 amino acids. With V trimmed by 4 bases and J by 6 bases, 10 bases remained unmatched. The CDR3 protein is CASSSDGTGGEYEKLFF. CDR3 DNA sequence: TGTGCCAGCAGCTCAGACGGGACAGGGGGAGAATATGAAAAACTGTTTTTT.

V usage is TRBV13 and J usage is TRBJ2-3, with 10 bases that match TRBD1. CDR1 is PRHDT and CDR2 is FYEKMQ in the germline V gene (reference sequence). V gave up 5 bases and J gave up 3 bases; unmatched junction bases: 5. The CDR3 length is 15 residues. The DNA for the CDR3 is TGTGCCAGCAGCCCGGGACAGGGGAGGACAGATACGCAGTATTTT. Its protein is CASSPGQGRTDTQYF.

V is TRBV5-1 and J is TRBJ2-2; 9 bases are a match to TRBD1. V lost 1 base, J lost 3 bases, and 4 bases stayed unmatched. The germline V gene encodes CDR1 SGHRS and CDR2 YFSETQ. The CDR3 loop spans 16 amino acids. The CDR3 spells CASSLTGQGHTGELFF. In DNA, the CDR3 is TGCGCCAGCAGCTTGACAGGACAGGGGCACACCGGGGAGCTGTTTTTT.

This rearrangement joins TRBV6-5 to TRBJ2-2; 8 bases are a match to TRBD1. The CDR3 consists of 13 residues. Per the germline V gene, CDR1 is MNHEY and CDR2 is SVGAGI. The junction had 1 base not matched to a gene; V was cut back by 6 bases and J by 4 bases. The CDR3 sequence: CASRDRATGELFF. CDR3 DNA: TGTGCCAGCAGGGACAGGGCCACCGGGGAGCTGTTTTTT.

V and J are TRBV15 and TRBJ2-1, with D possibly matching TRBD2 (7 bases). Trimming removed 3 bases at V and 10 bases at J, with 10 bases between. Germline V gene sequence: CDR1 LNHNV, CDR2 YYDKDF (reference sequence). CDR3 size: 12 residues. CDR3 in DNA: TGTGCCACCAGCAGGGGAGGGGGGGAGCAGTTCTTC. Protein product: CATSRGGGEQFF.

V is TRBV30 and J is TRBJ1-4; the D is unclear. The germline V gene has CDR1 GTSNPN and CDR2 SVGIG (reference sequence). The CDR3 has 11 amino acids. The germline V and J ends were trimmed by 3 bases and 5 bases, with 4 bases remaining between them. CDR3 in amino acids: CAWSQNEKLFF. The CDR3 DNA reads as TGTGCCTGGAGCCAAAATGAAAAACTGTTTTTT.